One and the same sample provided the 19 T cell receptor beta chains below, sequenced in a study of Graves' ophthalmopathy and Graves' hyperthyroidism. Investigators amplified TCR beta CDR3 regions from RNA transcripts. Second-round multiplex PCR followed a first-round RT-PCR using HTBI primers. TCRdb used MiXCR to reprocess the multiplex PCR reads, holding one entry per CDR3 protein. The repertoire has about half a million distinct CDR3 sequences, approximately 15% of them found once; the top ten carry 9.8%. Sample: blood. All receptors derive from a woman aged 30 to 39 with Graves' ophthalmopathy.

The chain joins TRBV7-9 to TRBJ1-1; D remains unclear. The V and J ends lost 5 bases and 7 bases respectively, with 8 bases between them. The CDR3 has 11 amino acids. Germline V gives CDR1 SEHNR, CDR2 FQNEAQ (reference sequence). For the CDR3, the DNA is TGTGCCAGCAGCCCAATTGGTGAAGCTTTCTTT. Translation: CASSPIGEAFF.

A word on this clonotype: This clone may be a read error of a much larger clone one base away. The chain has TRBV2 and TRBJ1-5; 9 nucleotides line up with TRBD1. This CDR3 contains 16 residues. Per germline, CDR1 SNHLY and CDR2 FYNNEI. The DNA of the CDR3 is TGTGCCAGCATCCCGGACAGGGGATTGGGCAATCAGCCCCAGCGTTTT. Its protein is CASIPDRGLGNQPQRF.

The table lists this clonotype with many counts. The CDR3 here is CASGEGGRSETQYF. CDR3 DNA sequence: TGTGCCAGCGGGGAGGGGGGCCGGAGTGAGACCCAGTACTTC. The genes are TRBV2 and TRBJ2-5; TRBD2 is a possible D gene (7 bases). The CDR3 has 14 amino acids. CDR1 SNHLY and CDR2 FYNNEI come from the germline V gene. V lost 8 bases and J lost 5, with 18 bases in between.

The sample holds many counts of this clonotype. This chain joins TRBV18 and TRBJ2-7; D is undetermined. Deletions cut 8 bases from V and 0 bases from J, with 8 bases between. The V gene's germline CDR1 is KGHSH and CDR2 LQKENI. The CDR3 spans 12 residues. This chain's CDR3 is CASSPSSYEQYF. DNA for the CDR3: TGTGCCAGCAGTCCGAGCTCCTACGAGCAGTACTTC.

This clonotype appeared many times. The chain combines TRBV25-1 with TRBJ2-5, with TRBD2 matching over 11 bases. V was pared by 5 bases and J by 5 bases, with 10 bases of the junction left unmatched. CDR3 length: 16 residues. Germline CDR1 and CDR2: MGHDK and SYGVNS. The CDR3 is CASSPHTSGSKETQYF. CDR3 DNA sequence: TGTGCCAGCAGTCCCCATACTAGCGGGAGTAAGGAGACCCAGTACTTC.

The table lists this clonotype with many counts. This chain connects TRBV20-1 to TRBJ2-7, with D possibly being TRBD1 or TRBD2 (5 bases each). The CDR3 has 13 residues. Trimming took off 6 bases at V and 3 bases at J, with 15 bases between the two ends. CDR1 is DFQATT and CDR2 is SNEGSKA in the germline V gene (reference sequence). The CDR3 region is CSANQGVSYEQYF. The CDR3 coding sequence is TGCAGTGCAAATCAGGGAGTCAGCTACGAGCAGTACTTC.

Note on this clonotype: A read error may explain this, as a much larger clone is one base away. The chain links TRBV6-2 or TRBV6-3 to TRBJ2-2; perhaps TRBD1 as D (6 bases). V shed 6 bases and J shed 4 bases, with 18 bases lying between them. Looked up from germline, CDR1 is MNHEY and CDR2 is SVGEGT. The CDR3 is 16 residues long. The CDR3 DNA is TGTGCCAGCAGCACCGGGACATGGCTTCTCACCGGGGAGCTGTTTTTT. Its protein product is CASSTGTWLLTGELFF.

Here the CDR3 DNA reads TGTGCCAGTAGTATAGAGGGCAAGACCGGGGAGCTGTTTTTT. Translation: CASSIEGKTGELFF. The chain combines TRBV19 with TRBJ2-2; no firm D call. Germline CDR1 reads LNHDA; CDR2 reads SQIVND (reference sequence). The CDR3 totals 14 residues. V lost 0 bases, J lost 5 bases, and 7 bases lay in between.

Many counts were recorded for this clonotype. V usage is TRBV6-5 and J usage is TRBJ1-2; D is ambiguous. The CDR3 is 14 amino acids. V lost 4 bases to trimming and J lost 2 bases, with 11 bases between them. Germline CDR1 reads MNHEY; CDR2 reads SVGAGI. CDR3 in DNA: TGTGCCAGCAGTTCTACACGTCTGAACTATGGCTACACCTTC. It is translated as CASSSTRLNYGYTF.

This clonotype came up many times. The chain carries TRBV18 and TRBJ1-2, with 8 bases lining up with TRBD1. Germline V lookup: CDR1 KGHSH, CDR2 LQKENI. There are 14 residues in the CDR3. V trimming: 5 bases; J trimming: 8 bases; junction bases outside the gene matches: 10. CDR3 residues: CASSGEDRDSGYTF. In DNA, the CDR3 is TGTGCCAGCTCAGGGGAGGACAGGGACAGCGGCTACACCTTC.

This clonotype was seen many times. The chain employs TRBV2 and TRBJ2-5, with D perhaps matching TRBD2 (7 bases). Germline lookup yields CDR1 SNHLY and CDR2 FYNNEI. V lost 6 bases and J 5 bases, leaving 13 bases between the germline ends. The CDR3 runs 13 residues. The CDR3 nucleotides read TGTGCCAGCAGCGAGGGGGGGATGGAGACCCAGTACTTC. Its translation is CASSEGGMETQYF.

The sample holds many counts of this clonotype. This chain joins TRBV11-2 and TRBJ1-1; D is perhaps TRBD1 (6 bases). Germline V gene lookup returns CDR1 SGHAT and CDR2 FQNNGV. Trimming took off 5 bases at V and 1 base at J, with 20 bases between the two ends. The CDR3 is 17 residues long. Here the CDR3 DNA reads TGTGCCAGCAGCCGCATAAAGGGGCGCAGGGGGAACACTGAAGCTTTCTTT. Protein sequence: CASSRIKGRRGNTEAFF.

V usage is TRBV30 and J usage is TRBJ2-2, with D unresolved. Germline CDR1 GTSNPN, CDR2 SVGIG (reference sequence). The V end was cut by 4 bases, the J end by 5 bases, with 14 bases between. The CDR3 has 14 residues. The CDR3 nucleotides are TGTGCCTGGAACGCACCTCTGATGACCGGGGAGCTGTTTTTT. Amino acid sequence: CAWNAPLMTGELFF.

This clonotype was picked up many times. This chain links TRBV24-1 with TRBJ2-7, with TRBD1 identical over 8 bases. In germline, CDR1 is KGHDR, CDR2 SFDVKD. The CDR3 is 14 residues long. With V trimmed by 5 bases and J by 2 bases, 4 bases remained unmatched. The CDR3 nucleotides read TGTGCCACCAGTGCAACGACAGGGGCCTACGAGCAGTACTTC. Protein sequence: CATSATTGAYEQYF.

The V and J genes are TRBV19 and TRBJ2-1, with D perhaps TRBD2 (5 bases). The CDR3 sequence is 15 residues long. Deletions cut 5 bases from V and 3 bases from J, with 14 bases between. Germline V gene sequence: CDR1 LNHDA, CDR2 SQIVND (reference sequence). The CDR3 loop reads CASSRTLADYNEQFF. DNA of the CDR3: TGTGCCAGTAGTCGGACCCTAGCAGACTACAATGAGCAGTTCTTC.

This clonotype was seen repeatedly, ten times or more. The chain is built from TRBV6-5 and TRBJ1-2, with D uncertain. The germline gives CDR1 MNHEY, CDR2 SVGAGI. Between the trimmed V and J ends, which lost 0 bases and 7 bases, there was a span of 9 bases. The CDR3 runs 13 residues. The CDR3 spells CASSYSRAGGYTF. The CDR3 DNA sequence: TGTGCCAGCAGTTACTCGAGGGCGGGTGGCTACACCTTC.

The J gene is TRBJ1-1, the V gene TRBV4-1; unclear D gene. Germline CDR1 is MGHRA and CDR2 is YSYEKL. The V end was cut by 4 bases, the J end by 3 bases, with 12 bases between. This CDR3 region has 14 residues. CDR3 nucleotides: TGCGCCAGCAGCCCCCGTTTTGACGACACTGAAGCTTTCTTT. Protein sequence: CASSPRFDDTEAFF.

On this clonotype: This may be a read error: a much more frequent sequence differs by one nucleotide. The rearrangement joins TRBV27 to TRBJ2-2; tentative D call: TRBD2 (6 bases). V gave up 3 bases and J gave up 5 bases, with 13 bases separating them. This CDR3 has 15 residues. Germline-derived CDR1 and CDR2 are MNHEY and SMNVEV (reference sequence). CDR3 DNA sequence: TGTGCCAGCAGTTTTGGGACTCATGAGACCGGGGAGCTGTTTTTT. Translation gives CASSFGTHETGELFF.

This clonotype was counted at least ten times. The gene calls are TRBV5-1 and TRBJ1-5; tentatively, D is TRBD1 (5 bases). CDR1 is SGHRS and CDR2 is YFSETQ in the germline V gene. This CDR3 is built from 15 residues. V lost 4 bases and J lost 10, with 21 bases in between. The CDR3 loop reads CASSHNPGRNNPQHF. The DNA for the CDR3 is TGCGCCAGCAGCCATAATCCGGGACGGAATAATCCCCAGCATTTT.